The sequence of this T cell receptor (beta chain) was determined in a study of CD4+ T cells in melanoma. The CDR3 runs to 13 residues. The germline CDR1 and CDR2 sequences are LNHDA and SQIVND (reference sequence). With 7 bases removed from V and 6 bases from J, the gap between germline ends came to 15 bases. Some clones are missing from TCRdb's copy, which holds only in-frame ones; the method was immunoSEQ multiplex PCR. The profile shows 5,500 to 8,000 clones, approximately 69% of them singletons. Sequencing was performed on cells from a culture (not recorded whether cultured in vitro). The receptor's source is a human donor with melanoma. The J gene is TRBJ1-2, the V gene TRBV19; the D gene is possibly TRBD1 (6 bases). This CDR3 reads CASNQGLGNGYTF. CDR3 coding DNA: TGTGCCAGTAACCAGGGGCTCGGAAATGGCTACACCTTC. The full variable domain, its missing parts supplied by reference TRBV19 and TRBJ1-2, is DGGITQSPKYLFRKEGQNVTLSCEQNLNHDAMYWYRQDPGQGLRLIYYSQIVNDFQKGDIAEGYSVSREKKESFPLTVTSAQKNPTAFYLCASNQGLGNGYTFGSGTRLTVV.